The 22 T cell receptor beta chains below all came from one sample that was sequenced in a study of blood T cell repertoires in COVID-19. Clones were sequenced by immunoSEQ multiplex PCR, and TCRdb holds only the in-frame ones, with some missing. The data show about 240,000 clones, approximately 83% seen once. Sequenced sample: peripheral blood. These receptors were taken from a woman older than 75 with acute or convalescent COVID-19.

This chain connects TRBV28 to TRBJ2-5, with D maybe TRBD2 (5 bases). Germline V gene lookup returns CDR1 MDHEN and CDR2 SYDVKM. The CDR3 has 14 amino acids. The V and J ends lost 4 bases and 5 bases respectively, with 14 bases between them. The CDR3 nucleotides read TGTGCCAGCAGTTCCGGACTTTTTCGGGAGACCCAGTACTTC. It translates to CASSSGLFRETQYF.

The chain carries TRBV3-1 (or the pseudogene TRBV3-2) and TRBJ2-2, with 15 bases fitting TRBD2. This CDR3 contains 19 residues. With V trimmed by 4 bases and J by 3 bases, 9 bases remained unmatched. Germline V gene sequence: CDR1 LGHDT, CDR2 YNNKEL (reference sequence). The CDR3 DNA reads TGTGCCAGCAGCCCTTGGACTAGCGGGGGGGTTGCGGACACCGGGGAGCTGTTTTTT. This encodes CASSPWTSGGVADTGELFF.

This clone was seen once. V gene TRBV2 combines with J gene TRBJ2-3; 10 bases are shared with TRBD1. There are 18 residues in the CDR3. CDR1 SNHLY and CDR2 FYNNEI come from the germline V gene. J was trimmed by 3 bases and V by 8 bases; bases with no gene match: 17. CDR3 sequence (DNA): TGTGCCAGCTCACTAGGGGACAGGGGTGGGGTAGGGACAGATACGCAGTATTTT. This sequence encodes CASSLGDRGGVGTDTQYF.

The rearrangement joins TRBV7-3 to TRBJ2-1, with TRBD1 matching over 9 bases. Germline CDR1 SGHTA, CDR2 FQGTGA. The CDR3 is made up of 15 amino acids. J was trimmed by 2 bases and V by 5 bases; bases with no gene match: 4. In DNA form, the CDR3 reads TGTGCCAGCAGCCAACAGGGGGCCACCTACAATGAGCAGTTCTTC. It is translated as CASSQQGATYNEQFF.

The genes are TRBV2 and TRBJ2-1; TRBD2 agrees at 7 bases. V was clipped by 7 bases and J by 4 bases; unmatched bases: 4. The CDR3 loop spans 13 amino acids. Germline V gene sequence: CDR1 SNHLY, CDR2 FYNNEI. The CDR3 nucleotides read TGTGCCAGCACGGCTAGCGGTTACAATGAGCAGTTCTTC. This gives the protein CASTASGYNEQFF.

This sequence joins TRBV2 and TRBJ1-5; D gene unclear. The CDR3 consists of 13 residues. Germline CDR1 reads SNHLY; CDR2 reads FYNNEI. Trimming cost V 6 bases and J 4 bases, with 10 bases left between them. The CDR3 DNA follows: TGTGCCAGCAGCCCAGGAAATAATCAGCCCCAGCATTTT. Translating it yields CASSPGNNQPQHF.

The J gene is TRBJ2-3, the V gene TRBV5-1, with D possibly TRBD1 on 5 matching bases. The CDR3 extends over 18 amino acids. Germline V gives CDR1 SGHRS, CDR2 YFSETQ. Trimming removed 1 base from V and 9 bases from J, with 27 bases in between. The CDR3 reads CASSLRQGGDPRVETQYF. The CDR3 DNA is TGCGCCAGCAGCTTGAGGCAGGGCGGTGACCCGCGAGTTGAGACGCAGTATTTT.

The chain recombines TRBV7-2 with TRBJ2-4; D not resolved. V was clipped by 5 bases and J by 4 bases, with 9 bases between them. The CDR3 length is 13 residues. In germline, CDR1 is SGHTA, CDR2 FQGNSA. For the CDR3, the DNA is TGTGCCAGCAGCGATAGCTTGAAAAACATTCAGTACTTC. It codes for CASSDSLKNIQYF.

The chain has TRBV10-3 and TRBJ2-2; D not resolved. The V end lost 2 bases, the J end lost 0 bases, and 16 bases lay between the germline ends. This CDR3 contains 18 residues. Germline CDR1 reads ENHRY; CDR2 reads SYGVKD. The CDR3 nucleotides read TGTGCCATCAGTGAGCCACTCGCTGGGCCTGCGAACACCGGGGAGCTGTTTTTT. Protein: CAISEPLAGPANTGELFF.

The V call is TRBV7-2, the J call TRBJ2-7; D possibly corresponds to TRBD2 (5 bases). Between the trimmed V and J ends, which lost 0 bases and 6 bases, there was a span of 12 bases. Germline V gives CDR1 SGHTA, CDR2 FQGNSA. The CDR3 covers 14 residues. The DNA of the CDR3 is TGTGCCAGCAGCTTAGCTAGCGAGGCCCTCGAGCAGTACTTC. Its translation is CASSLASEALEQYF.

This rearrangement joins TRBV3-1 (or the pseudogene TRBV3-2) to TRBJ2-6, with D unclear. V lost 1 base and J lost 0, with 7 bases in between. In germline, CDR1 is LGHDT, CDR2 YNNKEL (reference sequence). The CDR3 extends over 16 amino acids. CDR3 sequence (DNA): TGTGCCAGCAGCCAAGGGCTGAACTCTGGGGCCAACGTCCTGACTTTC. This codes for CASSQGLNSGANVLTF.

The J gene is TRBJ2-3, the V gene TRBV28, with D hard to call. This CDR3 has 16 residues. The germline CDR1 and CDR2 sequences are MDHEN and SYDVKM. V dropped 3 bases and J dropped 6 bases, with 19 bases sitting between them. The CDR3 nucleotides read TGTGCCAGCAGTTTCGTTTCCGGTGCCGTCCGGGATACGCAGTATTTT. The encoded protein is CASSFVSGAVRDTQYF. The full variable domain, in which reference TRBV28 and TRBJ2-3 provide the parts outside the CDR3, is DVKVTQSSRYLVKRTGEKVFLECVQDMDHENMFWYRQDPGLGLRLIYFSYDVKMKEKGDIPEGYSVSREKKERFSLILESASTNQTSMYLCASSFVSGAVRDTQYFGPGTRLTVL.

The genes are TRBV7-8 and TRBJ2-7; the match to TRBD1 covers 9 bases. Germline assignment: CDR1 SGHVS and CDR2 FQNEAQ. After removal of 5 bases from V and 3 bases from J, the junction contained 8 bases not matched to a gene. The CDR3 spans 15 residues. CDR3 nucleotide sequence: TGTGCCAGCAGCATACAGGACAGGGGAGTCTACGAGCAGTACTTC. It is translated as CASSIQDRGVYEQYF.

The chain links TRBV5-1 to TRBJ2-4; 7 bases line up with TRBD1. The CDR3 is 14 amino acids. Germline V gene data show CDR1 as SGHRS and CDR2 as YFSETQ. V lost 0 bases to trimming and J lost 6 bases; unmatched junction nucleotides: 3. CDR3 protein: CASSLEGAGNIQYF. As DNA, the CDR3 is TGCGCCAGCAGCTTGGAGGGGGCAGGAAACATTCAGTACTTC.

The chain combines TRBV28 with TRBJ2-7, with D perhaps TRBD2 (5 bases). Germline V CDR1 and CDR2: MDHEN, SYDVKM. CDR3 size: 14 residues. V gave up 5 bases and J gave up 4 bases, with 15 bases separating them. CDR3 region: CASSTPGMSYEQYF. DNA for the CDR3: TGTGCCAGCAGTACTCCCGGGATGTCTTACGAGCAGTACTTC.

V gene TRBV27 combines with J gene TRBJ2-1, with TRBD2 matching over 9 bases. Unmatched junction bases numbered 8, after V lost 5 bases and J lost 6 bases. CDR3 length equals 15 residues. From germline, CDR1 is MNHEY and CDR2 SMNVEV (reference sequence). Here the CDR3 DNA reads TGTGCCAGCAGTCCAACTAGCGGGTGGGTCAATGAGCAGTTCTTC. Amino acids: CASSPTSGWVNEQFF.

The chain carries TRBV28 and TRBJ1-6; D is unclear. V lost 2 bases to trimming and J lost 10 bases, with 12 bases between them. The CDR3 spans 14 residues. Germline V CDR1 and CDR2: MDHEN, SYDVKM. CDR3 loop: CASSLGTIRSPLHF. The DNA of the CDR3 is TGTGCCAGCAGTTTAGGCACAATAAGATCACCCCTCCACTTT. Together with reference TRBV28 and TRBJ1-6, the CDR3 gives the full variable domain: DVKVTQSSRYLVKRTGEKVFLECVQDMDHENMFWYRQDPGLGLRLIYFSYDVKMKEKGDIPEGYSVSREKKERFSLILESASTNQTSMYLCASSLGTIRSPLHFGNGTRLTVT.

This clone was counted only a few times. The rearrangement links TRBV7-9 to TRBJ1-2; 10 bases fit TRBD1. The CDR3 length is 13 residues. V shed 5 bases, J shed 7 bases, and the junction held 4 bases outside the gene matches. Germline V gene data show CDR1 as SEHNR and CDR2 as FQNEAQ (reference sequence). The CDR3 DNA sequence: TGTGCCAGCAGCCGGGACAGGGGTGGTGGCTACACCTTC. It codes for CASSRDRGGGYTF.

The rearrangement joins TRBV4-2 to TRBJ2-5; tentatively, D is TRBD1 (6 bases). The CDR3 covers 15 residues. Trimming cost V 3 bases and J 1 base, with 12 bases left between them. In germline, CDR1 is LGHNA, CDR2 YNFKEQ. CDR3 amino acids: CASSQADRSQETQYF. The CDR3 bases are TGTGCCAGCAGCCAGGCCGACAGGTCCCAAGAGACCCAGTACTTC.

The V and J genes are TRBV6-4 and TRBJ2-6; possibly TRBD2 for D (5 bases). The CDR3 is 15 amino acids. Germline values: CDR1 MRHNA, CDR2 SNTAGT. The V end lost 6 bases, the J end lost 1 base, and 10 bases lay between the germline ends. CDR3 amino acids: CASRADPSGANVLTF. For the CDR3, the DNA is TGTGCCAGCAGAGCGGACCCGTCTGGGGCCAACGTCCTGACTTTC.

This sequence joins TRBV15 and TRBJ1-2; 8 nucleotides line up with TRBD1. Germline assignment: CDR1 LNHNV and CDR2 YYDKDF (reference sequence). J lost 7 bases, V lost 0 bases, and 7 bases had no gene match. The CDR3 loop spans 15 amino acids. The CDR3 DNA sequence: TGTGCCACCAGCAGAGATCCCGGACAGGGAAGTGGCTACACCTTC. Its translation: CATSRDPGQGSGYTF.

This clone was observed once. The rearrangement uses TRBV5-1 and TRBJ1-5; possible D gene TRBD1, 5 bases. CDR1 and CDR2 from the germline V gene are SGHRS and YFSETQ. V lost 1 base to trimming and J lost 5 bases, with 7 bases between them. The CDR3 loop spans 13 amino acids. The CDR3: CASSLQGDQPQHF. The CDR3 nucleotides read TGCGCCAGCAGCTTGCAGGGCGATCAGCCCCAGCATTTT.